The clone carrying this T cell receptor (beta chain) was observed a handful of times. The antigen remains unidentified. Unique molecular identifiers featured in how the TCRbeta library was prepared. TCRdb called the PCR reads again in MiXCR, with one record for every CDR3 protein. The sample records about 980,000 distinct CDR3 sequences, 25% to 30% being singletons. This entry comes from a study of T-cell reconstitution after alpha-beta-depleted transplantation in children. In germline, CDR1 is SQVTM, CDR2 ANQGSEA. V shed 4 bases and J shed 0 bases, with 12 bases lying between them. The CDR3 has 14 amino acids. Study observations and caveats: Several hundred expanded graft clones reportedly were the source of alpha-beta T cells about two months after transplant. At day 60, the high TCRbeta diversity found in some patients originated from recipient T cells and thymic progenitors that had survived. It was newly produced T cells that mostly accounted for T-cell counts and diversity one year after transplant.

This receptor was taken from a boy in the first two years of life who had a stem cell transplant for SCID, so the T cells may come from the graft donor. The sample was PBMCs, mostly from graft donor cells, taken 360 days after TCRalphabeta/CD19-depleted stem cell transplant. The chain couples TRBV29-1 to TRBJ1-1; no clear D gene. The CDR3 is CSVAPGTLNTEAFF. CDR3 nucleotide sequence: TGCAGCGTTGCCCCGGGTACCTTGAACACTGAAGCTTTCTTT.